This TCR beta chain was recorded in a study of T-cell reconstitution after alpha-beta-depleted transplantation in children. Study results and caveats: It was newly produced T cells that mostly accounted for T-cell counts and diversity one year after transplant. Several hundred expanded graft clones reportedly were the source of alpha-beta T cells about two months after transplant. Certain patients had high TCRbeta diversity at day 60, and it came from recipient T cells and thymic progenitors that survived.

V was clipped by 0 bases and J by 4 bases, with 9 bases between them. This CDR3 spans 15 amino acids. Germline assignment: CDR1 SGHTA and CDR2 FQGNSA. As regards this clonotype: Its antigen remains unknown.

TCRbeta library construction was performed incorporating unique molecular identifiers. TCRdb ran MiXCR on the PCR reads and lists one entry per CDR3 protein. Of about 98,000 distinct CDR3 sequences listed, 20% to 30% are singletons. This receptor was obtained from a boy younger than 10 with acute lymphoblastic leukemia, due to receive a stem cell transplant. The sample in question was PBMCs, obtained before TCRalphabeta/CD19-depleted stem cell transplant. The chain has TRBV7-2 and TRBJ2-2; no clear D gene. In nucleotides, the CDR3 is TGTGCCAGCAGCTTAGCCCAAGGGCGCACCGGGGAGCTGTTTTTT. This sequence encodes CASSLAQGRTGELFF.